This T cell receptor beta chain was sequenced for a study of CD8+CD57+ T cells in acquired aplastic anemia. Study-wide background: Sorted CD4+ and CD8+ cells gave a mean 3.2 ug DNA, range about 0.19 to 27.4 ug.

V was clipped by 0 bases and J by 7 bases, with 14 bases between them. The CDR3 is 15 amino acids. Germline V gene data show CDR1 as SGHRS and CDR2 as YFSETQ. This clonotype was counted a few times. What it recognizes is unknown. Patients sequenced had flow cytometry evidence of CD8+CD57+ cell expansion. With no exception, the patients had severe acquired aplastic anemia. Overall study results and limits: Shared by patients and controls, around 27 CD8+ CDR3s were abundant in patients. Significance was not reached for CD8+ Simpson's diversity between patients and controls.

TCR beta VDJ and CDR3 profiles were obtained from a genomic DNA template. Each CDR3 protein gets one entry after TCRdb re-called the reads with MiXCR. The sample consists of hundreds of thousands of distinct CDR3 sequences, 25% to 40% of them appearing once. The rearrangement uses TRBV5-1 and TRBJ2-1; maybe TRBD2 (5 bases). This receptor was taken from a human donor with aplastic anemia. Sequencing used sorted CD4+, CD8+, or CD8+CD57+ T cells (not recorded which) from PBMCs. The CDR3 spells CASSLAASMMNEQFF. The CDR3 DNA reads as TGCGCCAGCAGCTTGGCAGCTAGCATGATGAATGAGCAGTTCTTC.